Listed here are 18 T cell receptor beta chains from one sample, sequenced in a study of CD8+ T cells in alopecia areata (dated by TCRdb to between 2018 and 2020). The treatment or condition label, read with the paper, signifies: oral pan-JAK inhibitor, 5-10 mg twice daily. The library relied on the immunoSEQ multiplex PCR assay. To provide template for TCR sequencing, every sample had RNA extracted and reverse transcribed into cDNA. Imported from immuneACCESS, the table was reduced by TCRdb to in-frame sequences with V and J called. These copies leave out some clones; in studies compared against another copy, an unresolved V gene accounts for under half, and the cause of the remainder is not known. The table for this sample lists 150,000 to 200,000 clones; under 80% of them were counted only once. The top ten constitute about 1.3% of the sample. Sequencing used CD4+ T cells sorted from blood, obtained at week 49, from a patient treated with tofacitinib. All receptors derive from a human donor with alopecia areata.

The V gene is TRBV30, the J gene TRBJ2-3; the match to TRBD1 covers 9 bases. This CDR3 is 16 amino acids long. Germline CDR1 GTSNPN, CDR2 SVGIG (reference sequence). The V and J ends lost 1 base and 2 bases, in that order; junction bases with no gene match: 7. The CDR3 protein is CAWSELGQGFTDTQYF. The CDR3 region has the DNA TGTGCCTGGAGTGAGTTGGGACAGGGATTCACAGATACGCAGTATTTT.

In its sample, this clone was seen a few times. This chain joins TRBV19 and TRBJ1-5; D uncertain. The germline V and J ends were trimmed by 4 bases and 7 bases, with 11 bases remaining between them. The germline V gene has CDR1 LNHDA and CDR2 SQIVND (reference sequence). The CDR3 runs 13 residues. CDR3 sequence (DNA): TGTGCCAGTAGTAGTCAGACGGGGCAGCCCCAGCATTTT. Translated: CASSSQTGQPQHF.

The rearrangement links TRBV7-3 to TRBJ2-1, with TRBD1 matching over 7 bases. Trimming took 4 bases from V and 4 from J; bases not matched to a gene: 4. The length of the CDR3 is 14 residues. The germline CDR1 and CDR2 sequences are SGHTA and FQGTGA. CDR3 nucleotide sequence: TGTGCCAGCAGCTCCTCGACAGGGTACAATGAGCAGTTCTTC. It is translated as CASSSSTGYNEQFF.

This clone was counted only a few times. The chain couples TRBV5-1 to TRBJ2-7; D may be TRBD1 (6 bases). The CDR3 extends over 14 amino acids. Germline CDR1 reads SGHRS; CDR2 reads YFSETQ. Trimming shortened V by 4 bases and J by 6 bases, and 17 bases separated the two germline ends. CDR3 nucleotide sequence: TGCGCCAGCAGCCCTGGGACAAGGGGGTCCGAGCAGTACTTC. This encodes CASSPGTRGSEQYF. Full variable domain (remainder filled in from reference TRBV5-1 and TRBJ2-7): KAGVTQTPRYLIKTRGQQVTLSCSPISGHRSVSWYQQTPGQGLQFLFEYFSETQRNKGNFPGRFSGRQFSNSRSEMNVSTLELGDSALYLCASSPGTRGSEQYFGPGTRLTVT.

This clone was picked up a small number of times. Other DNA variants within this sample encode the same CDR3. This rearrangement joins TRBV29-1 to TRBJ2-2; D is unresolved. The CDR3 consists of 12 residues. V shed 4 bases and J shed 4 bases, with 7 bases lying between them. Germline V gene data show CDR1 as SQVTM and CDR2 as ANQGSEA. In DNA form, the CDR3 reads TGCAGCGTTGGGCAGGCCACCGGGGAGCTGTTTTTT. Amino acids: CSVGQATGELFF.

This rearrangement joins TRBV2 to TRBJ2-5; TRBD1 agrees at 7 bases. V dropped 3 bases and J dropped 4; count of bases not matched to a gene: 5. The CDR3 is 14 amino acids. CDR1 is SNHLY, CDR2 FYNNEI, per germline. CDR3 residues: CASSDTNRGETQYF. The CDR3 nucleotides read TGTGCCAGCAGTGATACGAACAGGGGAGAGACCCAGTACTTC. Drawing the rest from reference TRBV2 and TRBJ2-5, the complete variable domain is EPEVTQTPSHQVTQMGQEVILRCVPISNHLYFYWYRQILGQKVEFLVSFYNNEISEKSEIFDDQFSVERPDGSNFTLKIRSTKLEDSAMYFCASSDTNRGETQYFGPGTRLLVL.

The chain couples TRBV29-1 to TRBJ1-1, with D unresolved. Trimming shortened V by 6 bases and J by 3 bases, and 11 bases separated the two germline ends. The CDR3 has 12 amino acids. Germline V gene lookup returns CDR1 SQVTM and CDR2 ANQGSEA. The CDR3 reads CSVVVLDTEAFF. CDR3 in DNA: TGCAGCGTCGTCGTTTTGGACACTGAAGCTTTCTTT.

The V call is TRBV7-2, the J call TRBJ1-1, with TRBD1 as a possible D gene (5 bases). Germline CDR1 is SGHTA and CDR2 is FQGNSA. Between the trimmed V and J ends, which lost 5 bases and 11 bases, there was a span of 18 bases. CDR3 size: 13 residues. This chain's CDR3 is CASSPRPGGKAFF. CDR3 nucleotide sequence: TGTGCCAGCAGCCCCCGCCCCGGGGGGAAGGCTTTCTTT.

The CDR3 bases are TGCGCCAGCAGCGAGCTTAGATCCTCTGGGGCCAACGTCCTGACTTTC. Translating gives CASSELRSSGANVLTF. The chain uses TRBV5-1 and TRBJ2-6, with no clear D. V was trimmed by 4 bases and J by 0 bases, leaving 11 bases between them. The CDR3 has 16 amino acids. CDR1 SGHRS and CDR2 YFSETQ come from the germline V gene.

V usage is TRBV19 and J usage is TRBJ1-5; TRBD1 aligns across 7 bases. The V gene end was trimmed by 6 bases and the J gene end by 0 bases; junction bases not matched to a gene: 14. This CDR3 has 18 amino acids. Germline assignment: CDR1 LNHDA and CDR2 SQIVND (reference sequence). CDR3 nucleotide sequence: TGTGCCAGTAGCATTCGACAGGGCGGGAGATATAGCAATCAGCCCCAGCATTTT. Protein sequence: CASSIRQGGRYSNQPQHF.

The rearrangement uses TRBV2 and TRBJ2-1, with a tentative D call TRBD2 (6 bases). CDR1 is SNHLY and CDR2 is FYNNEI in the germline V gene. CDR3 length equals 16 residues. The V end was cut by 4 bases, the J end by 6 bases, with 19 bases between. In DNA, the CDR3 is TGTGCCAGCAGTGTTTCTGTAGTGGCGGGAATCAATGAGCAGTTCTTC. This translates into CASSVSVVAGINEQFF. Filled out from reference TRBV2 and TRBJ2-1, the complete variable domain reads EPEVTQTPSHQVTQMGQEVILRCVPISNHLYFYWYRQILGQKVEFLVSFYNNEISEKSEIFDDQFSVERPDGSNFTLKIRSTKLEDSAMYFCASSVSVVAGINEQFFGPGTRLTVL.

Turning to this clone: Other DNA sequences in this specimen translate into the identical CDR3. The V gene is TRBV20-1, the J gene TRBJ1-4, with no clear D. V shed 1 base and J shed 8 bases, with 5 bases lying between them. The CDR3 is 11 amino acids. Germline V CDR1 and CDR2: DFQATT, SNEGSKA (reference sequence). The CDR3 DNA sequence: TGCAGTGCTAGAGGGCAGGAAAAACTGTTTTTT. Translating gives CSARGQEKLFF.

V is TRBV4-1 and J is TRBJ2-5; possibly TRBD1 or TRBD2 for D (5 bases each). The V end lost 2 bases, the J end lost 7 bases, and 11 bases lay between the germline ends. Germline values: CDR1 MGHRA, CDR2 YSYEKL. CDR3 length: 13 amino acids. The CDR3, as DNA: TGCGCCAGCAGCCAATTAACCGGGACGACCCAGTACTTC. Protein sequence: CASSQLTGTTQYF.

The CDR3 nucleotides are TGCGCCAGCAGTGGACAAGACTTCTACAATGAGCAGTTCTTC. This encodes CASSGQDFYNEQFF. J is TRBJ2-1 and V is TRBV5-1; a possible D gene is TRBD1 (5 bases). Germline assignment: CDR1 SGHRS and CDR2 YFSETQ. The CDR3 sequence is 14 residues long. V was shortened by 5 bases and J by 3 bases, with 12 bases between the two germline ends. The full variable domain, in which reference TRBV5-1 and TRBJ2-1 provide the parts outside the CDR3, is KAGVTQTPRYLIKTRGQQVTLSCSPISGHRSVSWYQQTPGQGLQFLFEYFSETQRNKGNFPGRFSGRQFSNSRSEMNVSTLELGDSALYLCASSGQDFYNEQFFGPGTRLTVL.

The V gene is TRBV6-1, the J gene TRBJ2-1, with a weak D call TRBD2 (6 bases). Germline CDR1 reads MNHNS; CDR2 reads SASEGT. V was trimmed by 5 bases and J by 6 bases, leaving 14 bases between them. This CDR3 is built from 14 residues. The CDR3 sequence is CASSRLAGPNEQFF. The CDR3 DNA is TGTGCCAGCAGTCGCCTGGCGGGGCCCAATGAGCAGTTCTTC.

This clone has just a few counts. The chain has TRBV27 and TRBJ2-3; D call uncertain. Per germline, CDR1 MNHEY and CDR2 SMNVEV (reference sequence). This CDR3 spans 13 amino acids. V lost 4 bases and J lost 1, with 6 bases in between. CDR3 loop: CASSYKGTDTQYF. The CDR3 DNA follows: TGTGCCAGCAGTTATAAAGGCACAGATACGCAGTATTTT.

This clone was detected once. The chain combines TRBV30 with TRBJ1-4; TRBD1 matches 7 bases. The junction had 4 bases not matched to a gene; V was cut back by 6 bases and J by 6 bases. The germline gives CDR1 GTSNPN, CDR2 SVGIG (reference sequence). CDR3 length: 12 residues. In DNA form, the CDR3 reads TGTGCCTGCCGGGACAGATATGAAAAACTGTTTTTT. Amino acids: CACRDRYEKLFF.

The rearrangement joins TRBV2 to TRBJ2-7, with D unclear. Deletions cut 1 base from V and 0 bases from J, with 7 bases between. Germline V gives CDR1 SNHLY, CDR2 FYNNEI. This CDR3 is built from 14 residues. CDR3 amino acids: CASSEGWSSYEQYF. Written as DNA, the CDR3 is TGTGCCAGCAGTGAAGGATGGAGCTCCTACGAGCAGTACTTC.